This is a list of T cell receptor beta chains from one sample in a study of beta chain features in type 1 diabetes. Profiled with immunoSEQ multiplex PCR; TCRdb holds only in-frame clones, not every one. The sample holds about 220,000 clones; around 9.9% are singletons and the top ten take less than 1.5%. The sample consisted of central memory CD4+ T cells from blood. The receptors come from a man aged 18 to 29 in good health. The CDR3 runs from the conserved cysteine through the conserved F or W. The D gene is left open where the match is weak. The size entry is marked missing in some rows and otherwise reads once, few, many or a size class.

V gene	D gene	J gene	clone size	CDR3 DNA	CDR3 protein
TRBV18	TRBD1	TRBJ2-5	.	TGTGCCAGCTCAGCGACAGGGGGAGAGACCCAGTACTTC	CASSATGGETQYF
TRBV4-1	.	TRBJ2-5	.	TGCGCCAGCAGCCAAGATCCATGGGAGACCCAGTACTTC	CASSQDPWETQYF
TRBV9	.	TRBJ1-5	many	TGTGCCAGCAGCCCTGTTGGGAGCAATCAGCCCCAGCATTTT	CASSPVGSNQPQHF
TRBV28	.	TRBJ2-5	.	TGTGCCAGCAGTTCCCATCGACTAGTTCAGGGACTCCAGTACTTC	CASSSHRLVQGLQYF
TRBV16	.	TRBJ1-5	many	TGTGCCAGCAGCCTTTCAGGGGGCAATCAGCCCCAGCATTTT	CASSLSGGNQPQHF
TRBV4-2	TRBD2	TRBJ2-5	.	TGTGCCAGTAAACTAGCGCCCGCGGGAGGAGAGACCCAGTACTTC	CASKLAPAGGETQYF
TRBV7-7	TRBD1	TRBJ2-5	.	TGTGCTAGCAGCCCCCGGACAGGGCCACAAGAGACCCAGTACTTC	CASSPRTGPQETQYF
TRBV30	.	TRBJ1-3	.	TGTGCCTGGAGCTCGCTGGACTCTGGAAACACCATATATTTT	CAWSSLDSGNTIYF
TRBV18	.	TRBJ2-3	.	TGTGCCAGCTCACCACCGGAAGCCTTTACGCAGTATTTT	CASSPPEAFTQYF
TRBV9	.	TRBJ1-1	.	TGTGCCAGCAGCCCGGGGGCTGCGGGCACTGAAGCTTTCTTT	CASSPGAAGTEAFF
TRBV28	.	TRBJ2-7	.	TGTGCCAGCAGTTCTCGGGGCTACGAGCAGTACTTC	CASSSRGYEQYF
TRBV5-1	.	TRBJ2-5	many	TGCGCCAGCAGCTTGTCGGTAGGGGACCAAGAGACCCAGTACTTC	CASSLSVGDQETQYF
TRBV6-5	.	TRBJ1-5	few	TGTGCCAGCAGTTACGTCAAGAATCAGCCCCAGCATTTT	CASSYVKNQPQHF
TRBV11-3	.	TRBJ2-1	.	TGTGCCAGTCAGCAAGACAGCTCCTACAATGAGCAGTTCTTC	CASQQDSSYNEQFF
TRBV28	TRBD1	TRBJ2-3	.	TGTGCCAGCGGCCAAGGCGTAGGGACAGATCTCACAGATACGCAGTATTTT	CASGQGVGTDLTDTQYF
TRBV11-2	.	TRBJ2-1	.	TGTGCCAGCAGCTTAGGCGGGGTAAGGTACAATGAGCAGTTCTTC	CASSLGGVRYNEQFF
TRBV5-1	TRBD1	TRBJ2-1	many	TGCGCCAGCAGCGGGGTGGACAGGGGCGGAAATGAGCAGTTCTTC	CASSGVDRGGNEQFF
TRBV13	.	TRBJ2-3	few	TGTGCCAGCAGCCGAGGGACCCCGGTCGGCGGGCAGTATTTT	CASSRGTPVGGQYF
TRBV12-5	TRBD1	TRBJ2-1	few	TGTGCCAGGGGGACAGGGGCCCAGCAGTTCTTC	CARGTGAQQFF
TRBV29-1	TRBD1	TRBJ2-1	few	TGCAGCGTTGAGGCCGGACAGGGGGTTGGTGAGCAGTTCTTC	CSVEAGQGVGEQFF
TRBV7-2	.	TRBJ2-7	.	TGTGCCAGCAGCTTAATTTTAACCTACGAGCAGTACTTC	CASSLILTYEQYF
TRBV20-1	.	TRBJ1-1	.	TGCACCTTAGGGCAGAAAGCTTTCTTT	CTLGQKAFF
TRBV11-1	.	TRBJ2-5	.	TGTGCCAGCAGCCGCGGGACAGAAGAGACCCAGTACTTC	CASSRGTEETQYF
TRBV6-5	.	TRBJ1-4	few	TGTGCCAGCAGTGTGACAGCTCGGAATGAAAAACTGTTTTTT	CASSVTARNEKLFF
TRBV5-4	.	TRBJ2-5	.	TGTGCCAGCAGCTTGACTCCCCAAGAGACCCAGTACTTC	CASSLTPQETQYF
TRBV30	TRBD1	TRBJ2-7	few	TGTGCCTGGAGTCTCCCCCGGGACAGGGGATACGAGCAGTACTTC	CAWSLPRDRGYEQYF
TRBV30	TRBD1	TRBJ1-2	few	TGTGCCTGGCAGGGGGCGGCTAACTATGGCTACACCTTC	CAWQGAANYGYTF
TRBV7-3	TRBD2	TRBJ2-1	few	TGTGCCAGCAGCTTAAGTCTAGCGGGTGCTCACAATGAGCAGTTCTTC	CASSLSLAGAHNEQFF
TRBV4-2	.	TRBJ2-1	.	TGTGCCAGCAGCCAAGGATGGGCCGGTGGTGAGCAGTTCTTC	CASSQGWAGGEQFF
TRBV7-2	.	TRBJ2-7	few	TGTGCCAGCAGCTTAGATGATATCAGCTCCTACGAGCAGTACTTC	CASSLDDISSYEQYF
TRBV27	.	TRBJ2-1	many	TGTGCCAGCAGCCGGGGTTACAATGAGCAGTTCTTC	CASSRGYNEQFF
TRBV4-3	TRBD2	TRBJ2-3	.	TGCGCCAGCAGCCAGCAACTAGCGGGAGATGCTACGCAGTATTTT	CASSQQLAGDATQYF
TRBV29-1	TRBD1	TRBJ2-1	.	TGCAGCGTTGAAGATAATAACAGGGGTCGGTTCTTC	CSVEDNNRGRFF
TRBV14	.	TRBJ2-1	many	TGTGCCAGCAGCCAAGATATGCACTCACGGGATGAGCAGTTCTTC	CASSQDMHSRDEQFF
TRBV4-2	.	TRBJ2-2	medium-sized	TGTGCCAGCAGCCAAGATCATACAGACACCGGGGAGCTGTTTTTT	CASSQDHTDTGELFF
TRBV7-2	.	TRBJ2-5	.	TGTGCCAGCAGCGCCCGGACTCACTATGCGGAGACCCAGTACTTC	CASSARTHYAETQYF
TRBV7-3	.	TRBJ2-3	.	TGTGCCAGCAGTATCGCAGGCACAGATACGCAGTATTTT	CASSIAGTDTQYF
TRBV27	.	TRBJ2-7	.	TGTGCCAGCAGTTTCGGGACACAAACCTACGAGCAGTACTTC	CASSFGTQTYEQYF
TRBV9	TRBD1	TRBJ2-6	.	TGTGCCAGCAGCCCCGAGGACAGGGGCGCGAGAGGGGCCAACGTCCTGACTTTC	CASSPEDRGARGANVLTF
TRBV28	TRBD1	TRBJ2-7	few	TGTGCCAGCAGTTTATACAGGGGGTTCAACGAGCAGTACTTC	CASSLYRGFNEQYF
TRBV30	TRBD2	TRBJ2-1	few	TGTGCCTGGAGTGGAGATAGCGGGACCCATACCAATGAGCAGTTCTTC	CAWSGDSGTHTNEQFF
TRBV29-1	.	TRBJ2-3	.	TGCACCATTCACCTCGCAGATACGCAGTATTTT	CTIHLADTQYF
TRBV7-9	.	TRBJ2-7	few	TGTGCCAGCAGCTTAAAGGGTCAGAGCTCCTACGAGCAGTACTTC	CASSLKGQSSYEQYF
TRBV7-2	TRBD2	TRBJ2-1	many	TGTGCCAGCAGCTTCACTAGCGGGAGTAACAATGAGCAGTTCTTC	CASSFTSGSNNEQFF
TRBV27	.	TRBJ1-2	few	TGTGCCAGCAGTTTATCATCTCCTGTTGGCTACACCTTC	CASSLSSPVGYTF
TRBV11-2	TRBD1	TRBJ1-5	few	TGTGCCAGCAGCTTAGCACCGGGACAGGGTGGCAATCAGCCCCAGCATTTT	CASSLAPGQGGNQPQHF
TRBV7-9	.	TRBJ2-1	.	TGTGCCAGCAGCTTAGAGCGTGGTGGGCAGTTCTTC	CASSLERGGQFF
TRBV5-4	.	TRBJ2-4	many	TGTGCCAGCAGCGCCCAGACAGGGAGGGCCAAAAACATTCAGTACTTC	CASSAQTGRAKNIQYF
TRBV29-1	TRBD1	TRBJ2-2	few	TGCAGCGCCGGGGACAGGGGAACCGGGGAGCTGTTTTTT	CSAGDRGTGELFF
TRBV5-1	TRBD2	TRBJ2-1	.	TGCGCCAGCAGCTTGGCCTGGACTAGCGGGAGGGACTACAATGAGCAGTTCTTC	CASSLAWTSGRDYNEQFF
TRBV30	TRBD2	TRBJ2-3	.	TGTGCCTCCTCCCTACTAGCGGGTATGTCAGATACGCAGTATTTT	CASSLLAGMSDTQYF
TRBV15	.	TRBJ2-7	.	TGTGCCACCAGCAGAGGGTCCAGGGCGGACGAGCAGTACTTC	CATSRGSRADEQYF
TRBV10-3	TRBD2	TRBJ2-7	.	TGTGCCATCACCGGGACTAGCGGAGGGACCTACGAGCAGTACTTC	CAITGTSGGTYEQYF
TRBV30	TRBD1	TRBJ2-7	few	TGTGCCTGGAGGGGAACAGGGGGGAAAAACGAGCAGTACTTC	CAWRGTGGKNEQYF
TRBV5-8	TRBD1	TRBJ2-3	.	TGTGCCAGCAGCTCCTCAGGTGACAGGGCTAGCACAGATACGCAGTATTTT	CASSSSGDRASTDTQYF